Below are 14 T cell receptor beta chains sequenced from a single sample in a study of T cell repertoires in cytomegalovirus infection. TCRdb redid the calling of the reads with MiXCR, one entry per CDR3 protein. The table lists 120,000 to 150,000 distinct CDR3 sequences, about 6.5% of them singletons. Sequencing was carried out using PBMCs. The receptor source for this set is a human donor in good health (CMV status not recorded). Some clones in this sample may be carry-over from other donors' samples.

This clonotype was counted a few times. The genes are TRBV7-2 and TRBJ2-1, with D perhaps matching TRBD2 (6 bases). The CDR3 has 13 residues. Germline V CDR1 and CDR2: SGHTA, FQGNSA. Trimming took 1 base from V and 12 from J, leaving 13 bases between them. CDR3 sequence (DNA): TGTGCCAGCAGCTTAGGGGGCGAAGCGGGGCAGTTCTTC. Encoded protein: CASSLGGEAGQFF.

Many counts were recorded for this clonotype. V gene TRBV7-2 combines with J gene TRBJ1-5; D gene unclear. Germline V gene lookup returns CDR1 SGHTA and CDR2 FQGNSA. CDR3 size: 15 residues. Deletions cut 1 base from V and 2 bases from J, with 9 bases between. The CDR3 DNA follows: TGTGCCAGCAGCTTAGAACGGTCGCGCAATCAGCCCCAGCATTTT. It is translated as CASSLERSRNQPQHF.

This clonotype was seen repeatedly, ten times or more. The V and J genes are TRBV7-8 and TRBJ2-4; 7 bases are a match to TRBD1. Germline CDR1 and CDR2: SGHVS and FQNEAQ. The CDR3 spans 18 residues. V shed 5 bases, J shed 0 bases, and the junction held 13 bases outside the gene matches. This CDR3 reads CASSPLRDRSLAKNIQYF. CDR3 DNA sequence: TGTGCCAGCAGCCCCCTGAGGGACAGATCCCTAGCCAAAAACATTCAGTACTTC.

The CDR3 bases are TGTGCCAGCAGCTTGGGAGGGGGGCGGGGGGGCCGGAATGAGCAGTTCTTC. Amino acid sequence: CASSLGGGRGGRNEQFF. V is TRBV7-2 and J is TRBJ2-1; 9 bases map to TRBD2. V gave up 3 bases and J gave up 7 bases; unmatched junction bases: 13. Germline V gene lookup returns CDR1 SGHTA and CDR2 FQGNSA. This CDR3 is built from 17 residues.

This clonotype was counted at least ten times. Here the CDR3 reads CASSLEGRYYGYTF. The CDR3 coding sequence is TGTGCCAGCAGTTTAGAAGGACGGTACTATGGCTACACCTTC. This sequence joins TRBV28 and TRBJ1-2; D ambiguous. The CDR3 extends over 14 amino acids. The germline gives CDR1 MDHEN, CDR2 SYDVKM. V was shortened by 2 bases and J by 3 bases, with 10 bases between the two germline ends.

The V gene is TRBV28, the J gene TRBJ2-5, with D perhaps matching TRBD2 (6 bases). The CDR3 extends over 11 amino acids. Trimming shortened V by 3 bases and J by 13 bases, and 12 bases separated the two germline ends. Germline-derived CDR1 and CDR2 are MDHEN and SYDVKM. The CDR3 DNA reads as TGTGCCAGCAGTTTGGACTATCGATGGTACTTC. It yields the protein CASSLDYRWYF.

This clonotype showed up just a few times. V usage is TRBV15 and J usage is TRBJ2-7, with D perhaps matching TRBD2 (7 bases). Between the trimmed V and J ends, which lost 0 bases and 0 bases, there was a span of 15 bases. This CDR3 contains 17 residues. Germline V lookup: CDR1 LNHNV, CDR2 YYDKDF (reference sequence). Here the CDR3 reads CATSRDEGGGLSYEQYF. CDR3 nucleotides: TGTGCCACCAGCAGAGATGAAGGCGGGGGCCTCTCCTACGAGCAGTACTTC.

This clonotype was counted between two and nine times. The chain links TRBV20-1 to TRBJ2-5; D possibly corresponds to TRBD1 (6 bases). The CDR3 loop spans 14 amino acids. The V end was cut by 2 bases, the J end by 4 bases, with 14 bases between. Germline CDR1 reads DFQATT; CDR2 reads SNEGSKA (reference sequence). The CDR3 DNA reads TGCAGTGCTAGAAGAACAGGGTTGGTAGAGACCCAGTACTTC. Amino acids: CSARRTGLVETQYF.

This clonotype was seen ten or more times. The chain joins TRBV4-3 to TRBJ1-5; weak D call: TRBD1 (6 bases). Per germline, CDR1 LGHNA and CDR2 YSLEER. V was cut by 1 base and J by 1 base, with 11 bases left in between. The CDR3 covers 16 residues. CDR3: CASSQAARGSNQPQHF. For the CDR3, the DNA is TGCGCCAGCAGCCAAGCCGCCAGGGGAAGCAATCAGCCCCAGCATTTT.

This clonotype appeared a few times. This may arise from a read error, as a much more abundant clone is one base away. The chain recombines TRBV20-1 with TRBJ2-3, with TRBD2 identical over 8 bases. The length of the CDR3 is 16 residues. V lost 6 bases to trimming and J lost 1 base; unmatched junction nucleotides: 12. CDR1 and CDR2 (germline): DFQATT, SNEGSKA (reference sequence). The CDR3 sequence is CSAGGLGGGGTDTQYF. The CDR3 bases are TGCAGTGCCGGGGGACTAGGGGGGGGGGGCACAGATACGCAGTATTTT.

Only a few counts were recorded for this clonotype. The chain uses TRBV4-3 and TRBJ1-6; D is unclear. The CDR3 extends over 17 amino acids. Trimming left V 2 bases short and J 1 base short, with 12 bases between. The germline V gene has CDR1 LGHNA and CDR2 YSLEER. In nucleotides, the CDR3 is TGCGCCAGCAGCCAACTAGGGCCGGGGTCCTATAATTCACCCCTCCACTTT. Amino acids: CASSQLGPGSYNSPLHF.

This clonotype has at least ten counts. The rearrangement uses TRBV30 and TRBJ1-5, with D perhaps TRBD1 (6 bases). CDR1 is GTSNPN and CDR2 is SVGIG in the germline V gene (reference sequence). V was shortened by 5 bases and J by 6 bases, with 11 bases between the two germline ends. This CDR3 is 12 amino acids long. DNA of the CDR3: TGTGCCTGGGGTACCAGGGGTCAGCCCCAGCATTTT. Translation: CAWGTRGQPQHF. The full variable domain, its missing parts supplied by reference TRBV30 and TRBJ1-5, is SQTIHQWPATLVQPVGSPLSLECTVEGTSNPNLYWYRQAAGRGLQLLFYSVGIGQISSEVPQNLSASRPQDRQFILSSKKLLLSDSGFYLCAWGTRGQPQHFGDGTRLSIL.

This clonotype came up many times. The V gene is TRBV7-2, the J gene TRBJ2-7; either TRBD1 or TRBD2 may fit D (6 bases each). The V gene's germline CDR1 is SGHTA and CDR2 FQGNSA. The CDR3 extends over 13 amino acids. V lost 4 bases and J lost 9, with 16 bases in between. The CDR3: CASSSVGGRGQYF. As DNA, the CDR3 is TGTGCCAGCAGCTCTGTCGGGGGCCGGGGGCAGTACTTC.

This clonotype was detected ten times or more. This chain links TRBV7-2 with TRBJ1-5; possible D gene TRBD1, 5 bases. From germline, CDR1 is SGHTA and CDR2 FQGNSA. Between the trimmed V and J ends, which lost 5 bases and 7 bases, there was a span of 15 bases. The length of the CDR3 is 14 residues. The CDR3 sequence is CASSQYAGSQPQHF. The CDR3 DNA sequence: TGTGCCAGCAGCCAATACGCAGGGTCGCAGCCCCAGCATTTT.